The clone carrying this T cell receptor (beta chain) was seen repeatedly, ten times or more. This record comes from a study of early T cells in non-severe SARS-CoV-2 infection. Germline V gene lookup returns CDR1 SGHDN and CDR2 FVKESK. V gave up 1 base and J gave up 2 bases, with 7 bases separating them. The CDR3 extends over 14 amino acids. Individual cDNA molecules were tagged with unique molecular identifiers, the study reported. MiXCR was run by TCRdb on the 5' RACE reads, yielding one entry per CDR3 protein. The sample yields around 67,000 distinct CDR3 sequences, roughly 12% seen once. The specimen was whole blood. This rearrangement joins TRBV14 to TRBJ2-3, with D unclear. The receptor was derived from an adult who was a healthcare worker with PCR-confirmed SARS-CoV-2 infection or an uninfected control (not recorded which). The CDR3 sequence: CASSQGLNTDTQYF. Here the CDR3 DNA reads TGTGCCAGCAGCCAAGGACTCAACACAGATACGCAGTATTTT.